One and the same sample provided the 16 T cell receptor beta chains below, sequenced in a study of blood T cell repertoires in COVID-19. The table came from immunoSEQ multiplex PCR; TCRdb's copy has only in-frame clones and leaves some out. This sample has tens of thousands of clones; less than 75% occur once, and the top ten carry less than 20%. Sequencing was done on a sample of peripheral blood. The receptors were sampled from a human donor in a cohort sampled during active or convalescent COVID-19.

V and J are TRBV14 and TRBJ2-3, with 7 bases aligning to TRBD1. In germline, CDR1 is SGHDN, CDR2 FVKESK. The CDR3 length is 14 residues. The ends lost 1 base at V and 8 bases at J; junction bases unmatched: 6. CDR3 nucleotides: TGTGCCAGCAGCCAAGGGACAGGACCGTTTACGCAGTATTTT. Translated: CASSQGTGPFTQYF. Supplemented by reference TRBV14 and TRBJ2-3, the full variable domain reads EAGVTQFPSHSVIEKGQTVTLRCDPISGHDNLYWYRRVMGKEIKFLLHFVKESKQDESGMPNNRFLAERTGGTYSTLKVQPAELEDSGVYFCASSQGTGPFTQYFGPGTRLTVL.

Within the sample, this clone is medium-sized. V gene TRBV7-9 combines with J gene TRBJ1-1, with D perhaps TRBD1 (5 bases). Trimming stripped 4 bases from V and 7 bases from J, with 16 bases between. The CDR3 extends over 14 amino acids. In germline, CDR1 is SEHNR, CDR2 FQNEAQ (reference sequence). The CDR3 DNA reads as TGTGCCAGCAGCTCCCAAACGGGACTGGTTGAAGCTTTCTTT. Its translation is CASSSQTGLVEAFF.

CDR3 sequence reads: CAWSPRTGGGPGVGYF. As DNA, the CDR3 is TGTGCCTGGAGCCCTAGGACAGGGGGCGGTCCGGGAGTAGGGTACTTC. This chain uses TRBV30 with TRBJ2-4; 11 bases align to TRBD1. The CDR3 length is 16 residues. The V gene's germline CDR1 is GTSNPN and CDR2 SVGIG (reference sequence). Trimming cost V 3 bases and J 15 bases; bases outside gene matches: 19.

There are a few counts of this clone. This CDR3 is CASRASGGPAGGGELFF. In DNA form, the CDR3 reads TGTGCCAGCAGGGCTAGCGGGGGGCCGGCAGGCGGCGGGGAGCTGTTTTTT. The J gene is TRBJ2-2, the V gene TRBV7-3; TRBD2 matches 11 bases. The V gene end was trimmed by 6 bases and the J gene end by 7 bases; junction bases not matched to a gene: 13. This CDR3 comprises 17 residues. Looked up from germline, CDR1 is SGHTA and CDR2 is FQGTGA.

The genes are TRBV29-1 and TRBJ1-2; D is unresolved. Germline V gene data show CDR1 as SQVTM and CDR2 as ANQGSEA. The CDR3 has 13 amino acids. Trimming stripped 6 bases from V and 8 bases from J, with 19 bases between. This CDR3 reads CSVQLTSLRGYTF. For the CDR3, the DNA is TGCAGCGTCCAACTTACGTCTTTGAGGGGCTACACCTTC.

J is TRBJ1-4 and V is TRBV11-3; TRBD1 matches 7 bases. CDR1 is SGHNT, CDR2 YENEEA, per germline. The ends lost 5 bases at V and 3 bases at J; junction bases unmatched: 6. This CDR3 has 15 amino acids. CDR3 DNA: TGTGCCAGCAGCCCATTACAGGGGTCTAATGAAAAACTGTTTTTT. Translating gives CASSPLQGSNEKLFF.

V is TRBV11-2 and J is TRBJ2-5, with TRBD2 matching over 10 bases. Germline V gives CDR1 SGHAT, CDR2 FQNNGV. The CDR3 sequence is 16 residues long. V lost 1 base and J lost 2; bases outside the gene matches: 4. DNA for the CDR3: TGTGCCAGCAGCTTAGGGTTTAGCGGGGGGCAAGAGACCCAGTACTTC. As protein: CASSLGFSGGQETQYF.

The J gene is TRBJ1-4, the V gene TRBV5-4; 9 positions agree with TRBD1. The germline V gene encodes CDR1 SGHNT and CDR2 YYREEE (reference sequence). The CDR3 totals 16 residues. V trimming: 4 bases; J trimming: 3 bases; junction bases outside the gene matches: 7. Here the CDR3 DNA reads TGTGCCAGCAGCCCGGGACAGGGCACGCCTAATGAAAAACTGTTTTTT. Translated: CASSPGQGTPNEKLFF.

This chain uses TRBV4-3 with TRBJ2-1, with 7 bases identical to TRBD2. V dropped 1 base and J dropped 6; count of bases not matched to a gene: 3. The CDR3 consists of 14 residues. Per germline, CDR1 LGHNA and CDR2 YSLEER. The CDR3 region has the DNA TGCGCCAGCAGCCAAGGGTGGGAGGGCAATGAGCAGTTCTTC. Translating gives CASSQGWEGNEQFF.

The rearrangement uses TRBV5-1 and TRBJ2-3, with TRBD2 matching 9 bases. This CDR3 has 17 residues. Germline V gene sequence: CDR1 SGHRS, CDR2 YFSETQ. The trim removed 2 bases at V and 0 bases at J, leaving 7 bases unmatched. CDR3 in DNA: TGCGCCAGCAGCTTCGGTGCCCTAGCGGGGAGCACAGATACGCAGTATTTT. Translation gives CASSFGALAGSTDTQYF.

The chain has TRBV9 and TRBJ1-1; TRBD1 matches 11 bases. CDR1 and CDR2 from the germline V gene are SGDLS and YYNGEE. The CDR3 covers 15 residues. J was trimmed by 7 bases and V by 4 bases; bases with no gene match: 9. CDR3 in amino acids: CASSLRTGGEGEAFF. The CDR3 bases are TGTGCCAGCAGCTTGAGGACAGGGGGCGAAGGTGAAGCTTTCTTT.

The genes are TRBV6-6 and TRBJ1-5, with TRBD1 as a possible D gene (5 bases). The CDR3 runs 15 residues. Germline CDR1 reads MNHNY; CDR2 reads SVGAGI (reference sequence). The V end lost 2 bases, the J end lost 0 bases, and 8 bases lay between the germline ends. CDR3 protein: CASSYRQHSNQPQHF. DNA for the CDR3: TGTGCCAGCAGTTACCGACAGCATAGCAATCAGCCCCAGCATTTT.

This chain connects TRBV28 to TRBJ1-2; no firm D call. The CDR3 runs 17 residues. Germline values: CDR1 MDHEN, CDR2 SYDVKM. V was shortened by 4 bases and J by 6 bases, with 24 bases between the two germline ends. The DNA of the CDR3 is TGTGCCAGCAGTTCGAGGGCTGAGAGTCAACTTGCTCATGGCTACACCTTC. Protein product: CASSSRAESQLAHGYTF.

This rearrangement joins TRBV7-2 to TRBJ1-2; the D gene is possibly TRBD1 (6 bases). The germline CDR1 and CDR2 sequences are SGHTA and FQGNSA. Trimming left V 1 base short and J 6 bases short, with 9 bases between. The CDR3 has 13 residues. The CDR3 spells CASSLERGNGYTF. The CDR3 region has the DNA TGTGCCAGCAGCTTAGAAAGGGGGAATGGCTACACCTTC.

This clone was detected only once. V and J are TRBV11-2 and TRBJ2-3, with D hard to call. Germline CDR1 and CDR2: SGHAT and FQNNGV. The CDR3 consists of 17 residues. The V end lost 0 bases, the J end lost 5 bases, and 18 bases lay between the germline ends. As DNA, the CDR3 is TGTGCCAGCAGCTTAGATTTGACCGGTCTCCTAGGAGATACGCAGTATTTT. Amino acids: CASSLDLTGLLGDTQYF. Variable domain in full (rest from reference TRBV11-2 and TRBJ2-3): EAGVAQSPRYKIIEKRQSVAFWCNPISGHATLYWYQQILGQGPKLLIQFQNNGVVDDSQLPKDRFSAERLKGVDSTLKIQPAKLEDSAVYLCASSLDLTGLLGDTQYFGPGTRLTVL.

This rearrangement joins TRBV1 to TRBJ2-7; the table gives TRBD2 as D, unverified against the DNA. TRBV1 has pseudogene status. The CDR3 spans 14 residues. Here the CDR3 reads CTSRVQRESYEQYV. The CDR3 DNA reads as TGCACCAGCAGGGTTCAACGGGAGTCCTACGAGCAGTACGTC.